The 6 T cell receptor beta chains below all came from one sample that was sequenced in a study of OX40 agonist ivuxolimab in advanced cancers. Sequencing was performed with immunoSEQ multiplex PCR; in TCRdb, only in-frame clones are kept and a portion is missing. The sample yields 95,000 to 100,000 clones, approximately 80% seen once. The sequencing here drew on CD4+ or CD8+ T cells sorted from blood, taken in a trial of the OX40 agonist ivuxolimab. These receptor sequences come from an adult with an advanced solid tumor such as melanoma, head and neck, liver or kidney cancer.

V usage is TRBV6-6 and J usage is TRBJ2-7; D perhaps matches TRBD2 (6 bases). CDR3 length: 10 amino acids. V was shortened by 6 bases and J by 6 bases, with 6 bases between the two germline ends. Germline V gives CDR1 MNHNY, CDR2 SVGAGI (reference sequence). This CDR3 reads CASRGGEQYF. DNA of the CDR3: TGTGCCAGCAGGGGGGGCGAGCAGTACTTC.

The chain is built from TRBV21-1 and TRBJ2-1. TRBV21-1 is deemed a pseudogene. This CDR3 is 15 amino acids long. The chain's CDR3 is CASSKGGSFYNEQFF. DNA of the CDR3: TGTGCCAGCAGCAAAGGTGGCAGCTTCTACAATGAGCAGTTCTTC.

The CDR3 here is CASSLAGSSSTEAFF. In DNA, the CDR3 is TGTGCCAGCAGCTTGGCAGGGAGTAGTTCCACTGAAGCTTTCTTT. This chain joins TRBV5-5 and TRBJ1-1; the D gene is possibly TRBD1 (5 bases). The ends were cut back, 0 bases at V and 4 bases at J, with 13 bases in the middle. The CDR3 runs to 15 residues. Germline V gene lookup returns CDR1 SGHKS and CDR2 YYEKEE (reference sequence).

The gene calls are TRBV27 and TRBJ2-5; the D gene is possibly TRBD2 (6 bases). The CDR3 contains 14 residues. V dropped 2 bases and J dropped 5 bases, with 12 bases sitting between them. From germline, CDR1 is MNHEY and CDR2 SMNVEV (reference sequence). CDR3 in DNA: TGTGCCAGCAGTTTAAGGGCGGGGTTCGAGACCCAGTACTTC. It codes for CASSLRAGFETQYF.

The chain is built from TRBV7-6 and TRBJ2-3; 13 bases line up with TRBD2. V was pared by 0 bases and J by 7 bases, with 10 bases of the junction left unmatched. Germline values: CDR1 SGHVS, CDR2 FNYEAQ. The CDR3 extends over 18 amino acids. The CDR3 sequence is CASSLAKLAGGPYYTQYF. CDR3 coding DNA: TGTGCCAGCAGCTTAGCAAAACTAGCGGGAGGGCCCTACTATACGCAGTATTTT.

The V gene is TRBV15, the J gene TRBJ2-5; TRBD2 aligns across 10 bases. V lost 5 bases and J lost 2; bases outside the gene matches: 17. Germline V gene sequence: CDR1 LNHNV, CDR2 YYDKDF (reference sequence). CDR3 length equals 19 residues. The CDR3 region has the DNA TGTGCCACCAGCCCGGGACTAGCGACTCTGGGCCGACCTCAAGAGACCCAGTACTTC. This translates into CATSPGLATLGRPQETQYF.